The present TCR beta chain was sequenced within a study of control samples from healthy donors and cancer patients. Only in-frame clones appear in the TCRdb table, and some are missing; sequencing was by immunoSEQ multiplex PCR. Of approximately 170,000 clones in the sample, 85% to 90% were seen once. CDR1 is SGHTA and CDR2 is FQGTGA in the germline V gene. The CDR3 has 16 residues. Trimming at V came to 1 base and at J to 0 bases, leaving 2 bases not matched to a gene. The chain recombines TRBV7-3 with TRBJ2-1, with TRBD2 identical over 8 bases. The TCR originated in a woman aged 50 to 65 in good health. The sequenced sample was blood. This chain's CDR3 is CASSLRSGGSYNEQFF. CDR3 bases: TGTGCCAGCAGCTTAAGGAGCGGGGGCTCCTACAATGAGCAGTTCTTC.